Included here is one T cell receptor (beta chain) sequence, with context. Its antigen is as yet unknown. The data are from a study of T-cell memory formation after mild COVID-19. Study-wide results and caveats: Prior to infection, memory already included some responding clones, suggesting cross-reactive memory joined. Clones contracting across day 15 to 85 had a balanced CD4/CD8 profile; later expanding clones leaned CD4+.

TCRdb recomputed calls from the 5' RACE reads with MiXCR, one row per CDR3 protein. This repertoire shows roughly 68,000 distinct CDR3 sequences, around 17% found once; its top ten account for 30% to 35%. There are 20 residues in the CDR3. J was trimmed by 9 bases and V by 5 bases; bases with no gene match: 21. Germline V gene lookup returns CDR1 SGHTA and CDR2 FQGNSA. This sequence was found in an adult woman who had mild COVID-19 (a few samples of this study predate the infection). Cell type and time point are not known. The specimen was PBMCs or a T cell subset sorted from them (not recorded which). The V and J genes are TRBV7-2 and TRBJ2-1; 14 nucleotides match TRBD2. CDR3 in amino acids: CASSPSRGTPGLAGAGEQFF. The CDR3 nucleotides are TGTGCCAGCAGCCCATCGAGGGGTACACCGGGACTAGCGGGGGCCGGTGAGCAGTTCTTC.